These 13 T cell receptor beta chains were all obtained from the same sample, sequenced in a study of neurological immune-mediated disorders. TCRdb re-derived calls from the 5' RACE reads in MiXCR, one entry per CDR3 protein. The sample lists roughly 70,000 distinct CDR3 sequences; 5.2% were seen once. The sequenced sample was PBMCs. The receptors come from a woman aged 25 to 45 with multiple sclerosis.

This clonotype has a count of ten or more. This rearrangement joins TRBV20-1 to TRBJ2-3; TRBD2 matches 11 bases. CDR3 size: 14 residues. The V gene end was trimmed by 6 bases and the J gene end by 5 bases; junction bases not matched to a gene: 7. Per the germline V gene, CDR1 is DFQATT and CDR2 is SNEGSKA (reference sequence). In DNA, the CDR3 is TGCAGTGCCAGTAGTAGCGGGGGGGTAGATACGCAGTATTTT. The encoded protein is CSASSSGGVDTQYF.

This clonotype was recorded at least ten times. The CDR3 coding sequence is TGTGCCAGCAGTTTGGTAGCGTCCTACGAGCAGTACTTC. This gives the protein CASSLVASYEQYF. This chain joins TRBV12-3 or TRBV12-4 and TRBJ2-7; possibly TRBD2 for D (5 bases). V was pared by 3 bases and J by 1 base, with 7 bases between. CDR3 length: 13 residues.

The sample holds many counts of this clonotype. The V call is TRBV29-1, the J call TRBJ2-1, with 8 bases that match TRBD2. V was pared by 6 bases and J by 8 bases, with 9 bases of the junction left unmatched. The CDR3 contains 13 residues. Germline CDR1 is SQVTM and CDR2 is ANQGSEA. This CDR3 reads CSVSGGGPHEQFF. CDR3 DNA: TGCAGCGTGTCGGGGGGGGGCCCCCATGAGCAGTTCTTC.

Notes on this clonotype: One end of the junction does not line up with germline, which may come from a read error. The chain links TRBV15 to TRBJ1-5; weak D call: TRBD1 (5 bases). Germline V gene sequence: CDR1 LNHNV, CDR2 YYDKDF (reference sequence). The CDR3 extends over 16 amino acids. The CDR3 region has the DNA TGTGCCACCAGCAGAGGTAGACGGGGGAGCAATCAGCCCCAGAATTTT. It translates to CATSRGRRGSNQPQNF.

This clonotype was seen ten or more times. The chain links TRBV7-9 to TRBJ1-6; D remains ambiguous. The germline gives CDR1 SEHNR, CDR2 FQNEAQ (reference sequence). The CDR3 consists of 17 residues. V dropped 0 bases and J dropped 7 bases, with 16 bases sitting between them. CDR3 residues: CASSLAGSDPANSPLHF. The CDR3 DNA follows: TGTGCCAGCAGCTTAGCGGGGTCCGACCCAGCCAATTCACCCCTCCACTTT.

This clonotype was detected many times. The chain is built from TRBV5-1 and TRBJ1-1, with D possibly being TRBD1 (6 bases). The CDR3 sequence is 14 residues long. Germline-derived CDR1 and CDR2 are SGHRS and YFSETQ. V lost 4 bases to trimming and J lost 3 bases, with 13 bases between them. The CDR3 loop is CASSDTGGDTEAFF. The CDR3 nucleotides read TGCGCCAGCAGCGACACTGGGGGCGACACTGAAGCTTTCTTT.

There are many counts of this clonotype. The genes are TRBV7-9 and TRBJ2-7; D may be TRBD1 (6 bases). The CDR3 is 15 amino acids. Germline loops: CDR1 SEHNR, CDR2 FQNEAQ (reference sequence). The V end was cut by 1 base, the J end by 2 bases, with 12 bases between. The chain's CDR3 is CASSLGDTGPYEQYF. CDR3 DNA sequence: TGTGCCAGCAGCTTAGGCGACACAGGGCCCTACGAGCAGTACTTC. Combining the CDR3 with reference TRBV7-9 and TRBJ2-7 gives the whole variable domain DTGVSQNPRHKITKRGQNVTFRCDPISEHNRLYWYRQTLGQGPEFLTYFQNEAQLEKSRLLSDRFSAERPKGSFSTLEIQRTEQGDSAMYLCASSLGDTGPYEQYFGPGTRLTVT.

This clonotype was counted many times. One base away lies a much larger clone, so this may be a sequencing read error. This rearrangement joins TRBV5-1 to TRBJ2-1, with D uncertain. V lost 1 base and J lost 4, with 6 bases in between. The CDR3 consists of 13 residues. Germline values: CDR1 SGHRS, CDR2 YFSETQ. CDR3 DNA sequence: TGCGCCAGCAGCTTGACTACTTACAATGAGCAGTTCTTC. Protein product: CASSLTTYNEQFF. Looking up the rest from reference TRBV5-1 and TRBJ2-1 gives the full variable domain: KAGVTQTPRYLIKTRGQQVTLSCSPISGHRSVSWYQQTPGQGLQFLFEYFSETQRNKGNFPGRFSGRQFSNSRSEMNVSTLELGDSALYLCASSLTTYNEQFFGPGTRLTVL.

At least ten counts were recorded for this clonotype. This chain connects TRBV6-6 to TRBJ2-1, with unresolved D. The germline V and J ends were trimmed by 2 bases and 0 bases, with 11 bases remaining between them. This CDR3 is built from 16 residues. Germline lookup yields CDR1 MNHNY and CDR2 SVGAGI (reference sequence). CDR3 sequence reads: CASSYTATSSYNEQFF. DNA for the CDR3: TGTGCCAGCAGTTACACAGCGACGAGCTCCTACAATGAGCAGTTCTTC.

There are many counts of this clonotype. The J gene is TRBJ2-7, the V gene TRBV20-1, with D maybe TRBD1 (6 bases). The V gene's germline CDR1 is DFQATT and CDR2 SNEGSKA (reference sequence). V lost 3 bases, J lost 7 bases, and 19 bases lay in between. This CDR3 is 14 amino acids long. The DNA for the CDR3 is TGCAGTGCTAGCCACAGGGTCGGGGCTACAGAGCAGTACTTC. It yields the protein CSASHRVGATEQYF.

This clonotype was recorded at least ten times. V usage is TRBV5-1 and J usage is TRBJ1-1; D remains unclear. V was clipped by 0 bases and J by 9 bases, with 12 bases between them. The CDR3 covers 13 residues. CDR1 and CDR2 (germline): SGHRS, YFSETQ. The CDR3 DNA follows: TGCGCCAGCAGCTTGGGGAGGGAAGGTAAAGCTTTCTTT. It is translated as CASSLGREGKAFF. Supplemented by reference TRBV5-1 and TRBJ1-1, the full variable domain reads KAGVTQTPRYLIKTRGQQVTLSCSPISGHRSVSWYQQTPGQGLQFLFEYFSETQRNKGNFPGRFSGRQFSNSRSEMNVSTLELGDSALYLCASSLGREGKAFFGQGTRLTVV.

The table lists this clonotype with many counts. The chain couples TRBV20-1 to TRBJ2-7, with 8 bases that match TRBD1. This CDR3 is built from 13 residues. CDR1 is DFQATT, CDR2 SNEGSKA, per germline (reference sequence). J lost 9 bases, V lost 6 bases, and 13 bases had no gene match. The CDR3 loop is CSALDRGRNWQYF. As DNA, the CDR3 is TGCAGTGCCCTAGACAGGGGAAGAAATTGGCAGTACTTC.

This clonotype was recorded many times. The rearrangement uses TRBV5-1 and TRBJ1-1, with 9 nucleotides matching TRBD1. The V and J ends lost 4 bases and 4 bases, in that order; junction bases with no gene match: 8. The CDR3 runs 15 residues. Germline lookup yields CDR1 SGHRS and CDR2 YFSETQ. Here the CDR3 DNA reads TGCGCCAGCAGCATCGTGACAGGGGGAGGCACTGAAGCTTTCTTT. It codes for CASSIVTGGGTEAFF.